The clone carrying this TCR beta chain has only one observation. The data were produced by immunoSEQ multiplex PCR, yet TCRdb's version contains in-frame clones alone and is incomplete. The sample records roughly 70,000 clones, 80% to 95% being singletons. V lost 8 bases to trimming and J lost 7 bases, with 12 bases between them. The CDR3 is made up of 13 amino acids. The germline V gene has CDR1 MNHNS and CDR2 SASEGT. This sample is part of a study of T cells after posttransplantation cyclophosphamide. This chain joins TRBV6-1 and TRBJ1-6, with D unclear. This receptor was identified in a woman aged 30 to 39 in good health and a related stem cell transplant donor. Sequencing was done on a sample of PBMCs. In DNA form, the CDR3 reads TGTGCCAGCGTGGAGGGAAGCAATTCACCCCTCCACTTT. Translating it yields CASVEGSNSPLHF.